The sequence of this T cell receptor (beta chain) was determined in a study of sequential checkpoint blockade in melanoma (dated by TCRdb to between 2019 and 2020). Concerning the study at large: Patients were assigned by 1:1 randomization to either first-line nivolumab followed by ipilimumab (arm A) or ipilimumab followed by nivolumab (arm B). Maintenance nivolumab was given following each of the two trial sequences.

The investigation overall reported the following: Larger, independent patient cohorts are needed to validate the response-prediction model that combines TCR metrics and mutation burden.

The intended sense of this specimen's treatment or condition label: randomized to nivolumab then ipilimumab (arm A) or the reverse (arm B). None of the patients in the trial had previously been given DNA-damaging chemotherapy. On a FACS Aria II flow cytometer, live CD3+CD8+ cells that were negative for CD19 and CD56 were sorted from thawed PBMCs. Samples were obtained from patients with melanoma enrolled in CheckMate 064, a randomized, open-label phase II trial of sequential checkpoint blockade. Peripheral blood mononuclear cells were obtained through leukapheresis, purified using Ficoll-Paque, and frozen in human serum containing around 9.6% DMSO. Right after sorting, the blood CD3+CD8+ cells were verified to be >98% pure, and DNA extraction followed. Unmatched junction bases come to 4, with V trimmed by 2 bases and J by 9 bases. As encoded in the germline V gene, CDR1 is SGHVS while CDR2 is FQNEAQ. Including cysteine and phenylalanine, the CDR3 has 14 amino acids. Of the read, only the CDR3 DNA is kept; its 42 bases are in frame from base 1.

This clone was counted a few times. No antigen is known for it. The sample holds no much larger clone one base away, and base qualities are not on file. TCRbeta CDR3 regions were immunosequenced from genomic DNA with the immunoSEQ Assay. Prior to high-throughput sequencing, genomic DNA was amplified by bias-controlled multiplex PCR. As for how the authors treated the data: To quantify the absolute abundance of each unique TCRbeta CDR3 region, the sequences were collapsed and filtered. Clonality, defined as 1 minus Pielou's evenness, was calculated using productive rearrangements only. A previously published method was used to identify clones with significantly greater frequencies in on-treatment samples than in baseline samples. TCRdb obtained this table from immuneACCESS and retained in-frame rearrangements with V and J assigned. These tables miss some clones; where compared with another copy, unresolved V genes account for less than half of the shortfall, and the remainder is unexplained. The DNA gave D and trimming, while V, J and clone size come from that table. The sample data list more than 7,000 clones, and about 60% of these were observed just once. The leading ten clones occupy around 43% of the sample.

This TCR was recovered from a human donor with melanoma. Rearrangement joined TRBV7-8 to TRBJ2-1; TRBD2 matches 10 bases in the middle. The material was CD8+ T cells sorted from blood (inferred from file names), obtained from a patient given nivolumab and ipilimumab in sequence. CDR3 reads: CASSLSGGAAEQFF. The DNA sequence reads TGTGCCAGCAGCTTAAGCGGGGGGGCAGCTGAGCAGTTCTTC. Supplemented by the reference TRBV7-8 and TRBJ2-1 proteins around the CDR3, the complete variable domain is GAGVSQSPRYKVAKRGQDVALRCDPISGHVSLFWYQQALGQGPEFLTYFQNEAQLDKSGLPSDRFFAERPEGSVSTLKIQRTQQEDSAVYLCASSLSGGAAEQFFGPGTRLTVL.